This is a list of T cell receptor beta chains from one sample in a study of CD8 T cell repertoires and HIV-1 epitope variants. TCRdb's table, derived via immunoSEQ multiplex PCR, lists solely in-frame clones and lacks some. The data hold 90,000 or so clones, with just under 75% observed a single time. The sequenced material came from uncultured baseline CD8+ T cells from peripheral blood mononuclear cells (PBMCs). The origin of the receptors is a male donor with HIV. The CDR3 runs from the conserved cysteine through the conserved F or W. D genes are given only for firm matches. Clone size is not always given. Where it is, it says once, few, many or a class for expanded clones.

V gene: TRBV29-1; J gene: TRBJ1-2; D gene: TRBD1; CDR3 length: 14; clone size: -; CDR3 DNA: TGCAGCGTTAACGAGATAGGACAGGTGGTTGGCTACACCTTC; CDR3 protein: CSVNEIGQVVGYTF
V gene: TRBV6-1; J gene: TRBJ1-4; D gene: -; CDR3 length: 13; clone size: -; CDR3 DNA: TGTGCCATTGGACAGCCTAGAGGGGAAAAACTGTTTTTT; CDR3 protein: CAIGQPRGEKLFF
V gene: TRBV7-8; J gene: TRBJ1-4; D gene: -; CDR3 length: 16; clone size: -; CDR3 DNA: TGTGCCAGCAGCAGTCTAAGGCTTGCAACTAATGAAAAACTGTTTTTT; CDR3 protein: CASSSLRLATNEKLFF
V gene: TRBV15; J gene: TRBJ2-7; D gene: -; CDR3 length: 15; clone size: once; CDR3 DNA: TGTGCCACCAGCAGAGATCCCTCATTAGGTTCCGAGCAGTACTTC; CDR3 protein: CATSRDPSLGSEQYF
V gene: TRBV6-1; J gene: TRBJ2-7; D gene: -; CDR3 length: 13; clone size: -; CDR3 DNA: TGTGCCACCTCCCGGGCAGGAAACTACGAGCAGTACTTC; CDR3 protein: CATSRAGNYEQYF
V gene: TRBV7-6; J gene: TRBJ2-5; D gene: -; CDR3 length: 13; clone size: few; CDR3 DNA: TGTGCCAGCAGCTTAGAAGGGCAAGAGACCCAGTACTTC; CDR3 protein: CASSLEGQETQYF
V gene: TRBV2; J gene: TRBJ2-1; D gene: TRBD1; CDR3 length: 14; clone size: many; CDR3 DNA: TGTGCCAGCAGACTAACAGGGGACTACAATGAGCAGTTCTTC; CDR3 protein: CASRLTGDYNEQFF
V gene: TRBV20-1; J gene: TRBJ1-1; D gene: -; CDR3 length: 11; clone size: -; CDR3 DNA: TGCAGTGCTAGAGAGAACACTGAAGCTTTCTTT; CDR3 protein: CSARENTEAFF
V gene: TRBV9; J gene: TRBJ2-5; D gene: TRBD1; CDR3 length: 15; clone size: -; CDR3 DNA: TGTGCCAGCAGCGTAGGGGACAGGGTCGGGGAGACCCAGTACTTC; CDR3 protein: CASSVGDRVGETQYF
V gene: TRBV7-2; J gene: TRBJ2-7; D gene: -; CDR3 length: 13; clone size: few; CDR3 DNA: TGTGCCAGCGGCAGGGGTAGTACCTACGAGCAGTACTTC; CDR3 protein: CASGRGSTYEQYF
V gene: TRBV7-9; J gene: TRBJ1-2; D gene: -; CDR3 length: 14; clone size: -; CDR3 DNA: TGTGCCAGCAGCCTTCTCGGGACCCGAGGCGGCTACACCTTC; CDR3 protein: CASSLLGTRGGYTF
V gene: TRBV5-5; J gene: TRBJ1-2; D gene: -; CDR3 length: 13; clone size: once; CDR3 DNA: TGTGCCAGCAGCTTGTGGCAGAACTATGGCTACACCTTC; CDR3 protein: CASSLWQNYGYTF
V gene: TRBV7-3; J gene: TRBJ1-4; D gene: -; CDR3 length: 14; clone size: -; CDR3 DNA: TGTGCCAGCAGCTTAGGGGGTGGTAATGAAAAACTGTTTTTT; CDR3 protein: CASSLGGGNEKLFF
V gene: TRBV11-2; J gene: TRBJ2-7; D gene: TRBD1; CDR3 length: 16; clone size: -; CDR3 DNA: TGTGCCAGCAGCCAGAACCTGGGACAGCTTACCTACGAGCAGTACTTC; CDR3 protein: CASSQNLGQLTYEQYF
V gene: TRBV19; J gene: TRBJ2-6; D gene: TRBD1; CDR3 length: 16; clone size: -; CDR3 DNA: TGTGCCAGTAGGGACAGGGGCCACTCTGGGGCCAACGTCCTGACTTTC; CDR3 protein: CASRDRGHSGANVLTF
V gene: TRBV6-5; J gene: TRBJ2-7; D gene: -; CDR3 length: 12; clone size: few; CDR3 DNA: TGTGCCAGCTCCATCGGGGGCCCCGAGCAGTACTTC; CDR3 protein: CASSIGGPEQYF
V gene: TRBV7-7; J gene: TRBJ2-3; D gene: -; CDR3 length: 16; clone size: few; CDR3 DNA: TGTGCCAGCAGCTTAGGAGGGTTGACTAGCACAGATACGCAGTATTTT; CDR3 protein: CASSLGGLTSTDTQYF